The 9 T cell receptor beta chains reported below all come from one sample, sequenced in a study of T cell responses to AZD1222 COVID-19 vaccine. The table came from immunoSEQ multiplex PCR; TCRdb's copy has only in-frame clones and leaves some out. This sample has fewer than 90,000 clones, with 70% to 90% found just once. The input for sequencing was peripheral blood, taken on day 0 of AZD1222 vaccination. All receptors derive from an adult in good health.

The chain employs TRBV7-9 and TRBJ1-6; 12 bases agree with TRBD1. The CDR3 spans 17 residues. Germline lookup yields CDR1 SEHNR and CDR2 FQNEAQ (reference sequence). V lost 6 bases, J lost 4 bases, and 7 bases stayed unmatched. The CDR3 DNA is TGTGCCAGCAGTTCCGGGACAGGGGGCTCGTATAATTCACCCCTCCACTTT. Amino acid sequence: CASSSGTGGSYNSPLHF.

The chain combines TRBV2 with TRBJ1-6; D may be TRBD1 (6 bases). CDR3 length equals 17 residues. CDR1 is SNHLY, CDR2 FYNNEI, per germline. V lost 6 bases and J 0 bases, leaving 15 bases between the germline ends. CDR3 nucleotide sequence: TGTGCCAGCAGAAGGACAGTCCAGAGCTCCTATAATTCACCCCTCCACTTT. Translating it yields CASRRTVQSSYNSPLHF.

This clone was recorded only once. The V and J genes are TRBV6-6 and TRBJ2-7; 8 bases are shared with TRBD1. Germline CDR1 reads MNHNY; CDR2 reads SVGAGI (reference sequence). The CDR3 sequence is 13 residues long. Germline trimming cut 8 bases from V and 2 bases from J; bases unmatched to any gene: 5. DNA of the CDR3: TGTGCCAGCGGGACAGGATTCCCCTACGAGCAGTACTTC. Its protein is CASGTGFPYEQYF.

V gene TRBV6-5 combines with J gene TRBJ2-7, with no clear D. The germline V gene has CDR1 MNHEY and CDR2 SVGAGI. V was clipped by 6 bases and J by 6 bases, with 15 bases between them. The CDR3 length is 13 residues. The CDR3 DNA reads as TGTGCCAGCAGATCCACCAACGCCCTCGAGCAGTACGTC. Residues: CASRSTNALEQYV.

The chain couples TRBV3-1 (or the pseudogene TRBV3-2) to TRBJ2-3; the D gene is possibly TRBD2 (7 bases). CDR1 and CDR2 from the germline V gene are LGHDT and YNNKEL (reference sequence). The CDR3 consists of 13 residues. Deletions cut 8 bases from V and 5 bases from J, with 14 bases between. The CDR3 protein is CASGGAAGDTQYF. The CDR3 DNA reads TGTGCCAGCGGGGGGGCCGCTGGAGATACGCAGTATTTT.

The chain links TRBV10-3 to TRBJ2-5, with 7 bases identical to TRBD2. Per the germline V gene, CDR1 is ENHRY and CDR2 is SYGVKD. This CDR3 has 14 residues. Losses at the gene ends were 2 bases for V and 4 bases for J; bases not matched to a gene: 4. The CDR3 DNA is TGTGCCATCAGTGAGGGGGGAGGGACAGAGACCCAGTACTTC. Protein: CAISEGGGTETQYF.

This chain's CDR3 is CASRRDRGTEAFF. CDR3 DNA sequence: TGCGCCAGCAGAAGGGACAGGGGGACTGAAGCTTTCTTT. The rearrangement joins TRBV10-1 to TRBJ1-1; 11 nucleotides match TRBD1. V trimming: 6 bases; J trimming: 5 bases; junction bases outside the gene matches: 2. The CDR3 length is 13 residues. CDR1 and CDR2 from the germline V gene are WNHNN and SYGVQD (reference sequence).

The V and J genes are TRBV5-5 and TRBJ1-1, with a tentative D call TRBD1 (6 bases). Germline loops: CDR1 SGHKS, CDR2 YYEKEE (reference sequence). Trimming cost V 4 bases and J 3 bases, with 10 bases left between them. CDR3 length: 13 residues. CDR3 bases: TGTGCCAGCAGCCCGGACAGCCACACTGAAGCTTTCTTT. It yields the protein CASSPDSHTEAFF.

The DNA for the CDR3 is TGTGCCAGCAGCTTGCAGGGGGGGGCGATTAATGAAAAACTGTTTTTT. This translates into CASSLQGGAINEKLFF. The J gene is TRBJ1-4, the V gene TRBV5-4; 7 bases match TRBD1. The V gene's germline CDR1 is SGHNT and CDR2 YYREEE (reference sequence). This CDR3 spans 16 amino acids. The V and J ends lost 1 base and 4 bases, in that order; junction bases with no gene match: 7.